The 27 T cell receptor beta chains in this list originate from one sample, sequenced in a study of T cell repertoires in cytomegalovirus infection. TCRdb passed the reads through MiXCR, listing each CDR3 protein once. This table holds about 260,000 distinct CDR3 sequences, approximately 13% found once. Sequencing was done on a sample of PBMCs. Source of these receptors: a human donor in good health (CMV status not recorded). Some clones in this sample may be carry-over from other donors' samples.

This clonotype has at least ten counts. This chain connects TRBV12-3 or TRBV12-4 to TRBJ2-1, with 8 bases lining up with TRBD1. V was pared by 7 bases and J by 4 bases, with 9 bases of the junction left unmatched. This CDR3 is 15 amino acids long. Here the CDR3 DNA reads TGTGCCAGCACGCCTAGGACAGGGACATACAATGAGCAGTTCTTC. It encodes CASTPRTGTYNEQFF.

This clonotype was counted many times. The chain couples TRBV28 to TRBJ2-1; D gene uncertain. Germline CDR1 and CDR2: MDHEN and SYDVKM. Trimming left V 5 bases short and J 1 base short, with 12 bases between. The CDR3 is made up of 15 amino acids. CDR3 amino acids: CASSPLGDSYNEQFF. For the CDR3, the DNA is TGTGCCAGCAGTCCCCTTGGGGATTCCTACAATGAGCAGTTCTTC. Full variable domain (rest looked up from reference TRBV28 and TRBJ2-1): DVKVTQSSRYLVKRTGEKVFLECVQDMDHENMFWYRQDPGLGLRLIYFSYDVKMKEKGDIPEGYSVSREKKERFSLILESASTNQTSMYLCASSPLGDSYNEQFFGPGTRLTVL.

This clonotype turned up a few times. The V gene is TRBV27, the J gene TRBJ2-3; no firm D call. Germline values: CDR1 MNHEY, CDR2 SMNVEV (reference sequence). V lost 1 base and J 2 bases, leaving 13 bases between the germline ends. This CDR3 is built from 16 residues. CDR3 region: CASSLLRPTTTDTQYF. CDR3 coding DNA: TGTGCCAGCAGTTTATTAAGACCCACTACCACAGATACGCAGTATTTT.

The chain is built from TRBV6-5 and TRBJ1-5; 7 nucleotides agree with TRBD1. The germline V gene has CDR1 MNHEY and CDR2 SVGAGI. CDR3 size: 15 residues. The V and J ends lost 7 bases and 3 bases, in that order; junction bases with no gene match: 9. The CDR3 reads CASTPGGQANQPQHF. In DNA form, the CDR3 reads TGTGCCAGCACCCCCGGTGGACAGGCCAATCAGCCCCAGCATTTT.

The genes are TRBV20-1 and TRBJ2-5, with D tentatively TRBD1 (5 bases). CDR3 length equals 13 residues. Trimming shortened V by 6 bases and J by 5 bases, and 16 bases separated the two germline ends. CDR1 and CDR2 from the germline V gene are DFQATT and SNEGSKA (reference sequence). The CDR3 DNA reads as TGCAGTGCCCCCTGGGGCCAGAGGGAGACCCAGTACTTC. This gives the protein CSAPWGQRETQYF.

This clonotype has just a few counts. The V gene is TRBV11-2, the J gene TRBJ2-3; no clear D. Per the germline V gene, CDR1 is SGHAT and CDR2 is FQNNGV. Trimming left V 1 base short and J 1 base short, with 12 bases between. The CDR3 runs to 16 residues. The CDR3 protein is CASSLGAISGTDTQYF. The CDR3 DNA follows: TGTGCCAGCAGCTTAGGGGCAATTTCGGGCACAGATACGCAGTATTTT.

The chain joins TRBV20-1 to TRBJ2-5; TRBD2 aligns across 8 bases. Germline V gives CDR1 DFQATT, CDR2 SNEGSKA (reference sequence). V was pared by 5 bases and J by 2 bases, with 13 bases of the junction left unmatched. CDR3 length: 16 residues. CDR3 nucleotides: TGCAGTGCTTTTCACTTGGGCGGCGGGGGGCAAGAGACCCAGTACTTC. Translating it yields CSAFHLGGGGQETQYF.

This clonotype was seen ten or more times. The chain couples TRBV18 to TRBJ1-5; D uncertain. V was clipped by 8 bases and J by 4 bases, with 12 bases between them. Germline V gives CDR1 KGHSH, CDR2 LQKENI. The CDR3 is 13 amino acids. In DNA form, the CDR3 reads TGTGCCAGCAGCCCATCGGGGAATCAGCCCCAGCATTTT. Its protein product is CASSPSGNQPQHF.

This clonotype was seen many times. This chain links TRBV7-9 with TRBJ1-1; D gene ambiguous. Trimming left V 5 bases short and J 5 bases short, with 18 bases between. Germline V gene lookup returns CDR1 SEHNR and CDR2 FQNEAQ (reference sequence). The CDR3 has 15 amino acids. In DNA, the CDR3 is TGTGCCAGCAGCCCCATCGGCAGTATGGAAACTGAAGCTTTCTTT. It encodes CASSPIGSMETEAFF.

For this clonotype: One junction end disagrees with the germline gene, perhaps due to a read error. The chain combines TRBV11-2 with TRBJ1-5; 10 nucleotides match TRBD1. This CDR3 comprises 14 residues. CDR1 and CDR2 (germline): SGHAT, FQNNGV. The CDR3 nucleotides read TGTACCAGCAGCTTAGGGGACAGGGGCCAGCCCCAGCATTTT. Its protein product is CTSSLGDRGQPQHF.

This clonotype was recorded at least ten times. This chain links TRBV15 with TRBJ1-1, with D maybe TRBD1 (6 bases). Trimming took off 6 bases at V and 4 bases at J, with 12 bases between the two ends. The CDR3 has 13 residues. CDR1 is LNHNV, CDR2 YYDKDF, per germline (reference sequence). The CDR3 is CATRITGSTEAFF. CDR3 in DNA: TGTGCCACCAGGATTACAGGGAGCACTGAAGCTTTCTTT.

This clonotype has more than one count but fewer than ten. CDR3 amino acids: CAISESRGSGTDTQYF. CDR3 bases: TGTGCCATCAGTGAGTCAAGGGGGAGCGGCACAGATACGCAGTATTTT. The chain links TRBV10-3 to TRBJ2-3; weak D call: TRBD1 (6 bases). The V end was cut by 0 bases, the J end by 1 base, with 11 bases between. Germline V gene sequence: CDR1 ENHRY, CDR2 SYGVKD. The CDR3 length is 16 residues.

At least ten counts were recorded for this clonotype. At one end, the junction sequence differs from germline, possibly due to a read error. The genes are TRBV27 and TRBJ2-5; D is ambiguous. The V gene's germline CDR1 is MNHEY and CDR2 SMNVEV (reference sequence). This CDR3 contains 12 residues. The CDR3 DNA is TGTGCCAGCAGTTCCCTCCTTGAGAAAGTTGTGTTC. It encodes CASSSLLEKVVF.

This clonotype has at least ten counts. V gene TRBV4-1 combines with J gene TRBJ1-1; 10 bases are a match to TRBD1. V shed 0 bases, J shed 4 bases, and the junction held 11 bases outside the gene matches. Germline CDR1 MGHRA, CDR2 YSYEKL. The CDR3 spans 18 residues. As DNA, the CDR3 is TGCGCCAGCAGCCAAGATCGCGGACAGGGGGTTCTCGGCACTGAAGCTTTCTTT. This encodes CASSQDRGQGVLGTEAFF.

The chain employs TRBV6-6 and TRBJ1-1; 7 bases align to TRBD1. The CDR3 is 15 amino acids. Unmatched junction bases numbered 14, after V lost 6 bases and J lost 7 bases. Germline V gives CDR1 MNHNY, CDR2 SVGAGI (reference sequence). In nucleotides, the CDR3 is TGTGCCAGCAGCACCCTCCGGACAGGTAGGATTGAAGCTTTCTTT. Its protein is CASSTLRTGRIEAFF.

This clonotype was detected many times. The chain recombines TRBV7-8 with TRBJ2-7, with 8 bases fitting TRBD2. Germline assignment: CDR1 SGHVS and CDR2 FQNEAQ. Trimming cost V 4 bases and J 6 bases; bases outside gene matches: 5. The CDR3 extends over 13 amino acids. CDR3 sequence: CASSSGGETEQYF. The CDR3 region has the DNA TGTGCCAGCAGCTCCGGGGGGGAGACCGAGCAGTACTTC.

This clonotype was counted a few times. The V gene is TRBV20-1, the J gene TRBJ1-1; D ambiguous. The CDR3 contains 11 residues. CDR1 is DFQATT and CDR2 is SNEGSKA in the germline V gene (reference sequence). Trimming stripped 6 bases from V and 1 base from J, with 6 bases between. The CDR3 sequence: CSARENTEAFF. The CDR3 DNA reads TGCAGTGCGAGGGAGAACACTGAAGCTTTCTTT.

This clonotype has at least ten counts. The germline gene is not matched at one end of the junction; a read error may be the cause. This sequence joins TRBV7-3 and TRBJ2-1, with TRBD2 identical over 8 bases. Germline V gene sequence: CDR1 SGHTA, CDR2 FQGTGA. This CDR3 spans 16 amino acids. CDR3 loop: CASRLSGSRSYNEQFF. CDR3 nucleotide sequence: TGTGCCAGCAGATTAAGCGGGAGTCGGTCCTACAATGAGCAGTTCTTC.

This clonotype appeared a few times. The chain has TRBV24-1 and TRBJ2-7, with 10 bases aligning to TRBD1. Germline CDR1 KGHDR, CDR2 SFDVKD. With 6 bases clipped from V and 5 bases from J, the junction kept 9 bases outside the gene matches. The CDR3 extends over 15 amino acids. CDR3 sequence: CATSICRDRGHEQYF. DNA of the CDR3: TGTGCCACCAGTATCTGCCGGGACAGGGGCCACGAGCAGTACTTC.

This clonotype was seen more than once but under ten times. This chain connects TRBV19 to TRBJ2-1; TRBD2 matches 8 bases. The CDR3 totals 14 residues. With 4 bases clipped from V and 9 bases from J, the junction kept 8 bases outside the gene matches. Germline CDR1 and CDR2: LNHDA and SQIVND (reference sequence). The CDR3 DNA sequence: TGTGCCAGTAGTAAAAGCGGGGGCTACTCTGAGCAGTTCTTC. It specifies CASSKSGGYSEQFF.

This clonotype has at least ten counts. As DNA, the CDR3 is TGTGCCAGCAGTGAGGCGCGGGGTTATGGCACAGATACGCAGTATTTT. It codes for CASSEARGYGTDTQYF. The chain links TRBV6-1 to TRBJ2-3; D is perhaps TRBD2 (6 bases). The CDR3 is 16 residues long. CDR1 MNHNS and CDR2 SASEGT come from the germline V gene. Trimming removed 3 bases at V and 1 base at J, with 14 bases between.

The sample holds many counts of this clonotype. This chain joins TRBV28 and TRBJ2-1; 10 bases are a match to TRBD1. The CDR3 is 16 amino acids. J gave up 4 bases and V 2 bases, and 5 bases lay outside the gene matches. Germline V gene data show CDR1 as MDHEN and CDR2 as SYDVKM. CDR3 sequence (DNA): TGTGCCAGCAGTTTACAGACAGGGGGCGTATACAATGAGCAGTTCTTC. Translation: CASSLQTGGVYNEQFF.

This chain joins TRBV7-4 and TRBJ2-1; D uncertain. CDR1 is SGHVT, CDR2 SQSDAQ, per germline. V was clipped by 4 bases and J by 1 base, with 11 bases between them. The CDR3 has 15 residues. The CDR3 region has the DNA TGTGCCAGCAGCTCCTACATACAATCCTACAATGAGCAGTTCTTC. Translating it yields CASSSYIQSYNEQFF.

The CDR3 bases are TGTGCCAGCAGGGGTACGGGAGGGGTGACTGAAGCTTTCTTT. Translation: CASRGTGGVTEAFF. The rearrangement uses TRBV2 and TRBJ1-1; maybe TRBD1 (5 bases). Germline values: CDR1 SNHLY, CDR2 FYNNEI. The CDR3 has 14 amino acids. The V end lost 6 bases, the J end lost 5 bases, and 16 bases lay between the germline ends.

This clonotype occurred many times. The V gene is TRBV7-2, the J gene TRBJ2-7; 11 bases fit TRBD1. V lost 5 bases, J lost 4 bases, and 16 bases stayed unmatched. Looked up from germline, CDR1 is SGHTA and CDR2 is FQGNSA. The CDR3 extends over 18 amino acids. CDR3 sequence reads: CASSLRTGGSFAIYEQYF. In DNA, the CDR3 is TGTGCCAGCAGCCTCCGGACAGGGGGCAGCTTCGCAATATACGAGCAGTACTTC.

This clonotype has more than one count but fewer than ten. The chain recombines TRBV7-9 with TRBJ2-7; TRBD2 might be the D (5 bases). Germline values: CDR1 SEHNR, CDR2 FQNEAQ (reference sequence). This CDR3 comprises 15 residues. The V end was cut by 1 base, the J end by 1 base, with 11 bases between. The DNA for the CDR3 is TGTGCCAGCAGCTTAGTGGACTTGGGGTCCTACGAGCAGTACTTC. This sequence encodes CASSLVDLGSYEQYF.

This clonotype showed up just a few times. The chain recombines TRBV27 with TRBJ1-2; maybe TRBD1 (5 bases). The CDR3 is 14 amino acids. Germline V gene sequence: CDR1 MNHEY, CDR2 SMNVEV (reference sequence). V was trimmed by 5 bases and J by 4 bases, leaving 14 bases between them. The CDR3 spells CASSQDGAVYGYTF. CDR3 DNA: TGTGCCAGCAGTCAGGACGGGGCGGTCTATGGCTACACCTTC.